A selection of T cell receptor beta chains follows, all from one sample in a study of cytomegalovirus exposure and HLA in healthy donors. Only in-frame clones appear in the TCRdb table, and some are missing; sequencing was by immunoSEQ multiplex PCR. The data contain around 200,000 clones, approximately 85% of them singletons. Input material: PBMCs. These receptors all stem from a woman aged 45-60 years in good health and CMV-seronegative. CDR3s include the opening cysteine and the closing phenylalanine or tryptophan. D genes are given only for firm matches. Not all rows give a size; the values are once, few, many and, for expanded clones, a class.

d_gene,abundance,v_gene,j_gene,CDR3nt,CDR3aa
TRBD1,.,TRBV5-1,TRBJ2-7,TGCGCCAGCAGCTTCGGACAGGGGCAAGACGAGCAGTACTTC,CASSFGQGQDEQYF
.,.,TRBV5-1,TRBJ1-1,TGCGCCAGCAGCTTGAGCCCCGGGACTGACACTGAAGCTTTCTTT,CASSLSPGTDTEAFF
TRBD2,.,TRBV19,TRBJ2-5,TGTGCCAGTAGTGAACCGGGAGGGCCTTCAGGAGAGACCCAGTACTTC,CASSEPGGPSGETQYF
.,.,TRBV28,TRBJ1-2,TGTGCCAGCAGACAGGGCATAGACTATGGCTACACCTTC,CASRQGIDYGYTF
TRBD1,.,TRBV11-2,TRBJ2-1,TGTGCCAGCAGCTTAGGGAGGGGGGCAGGGGGCCTTCACAATGAGCAGTTCTTC,CASSLGRGAGGLHNEQFF
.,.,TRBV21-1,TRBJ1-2,TGTGCCAGCAGCAAAAAGGGGACCCCGGGACAGGGCTATGGCTACACCTTC,CASSKKGTPGQGYGYTF
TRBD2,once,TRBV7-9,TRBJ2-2,TGTGCCAGCAGCTTACTAGCGGGAGCGGGCACCGGGGAGCTGTTTTTT,CASSLLAGAGTGELFF
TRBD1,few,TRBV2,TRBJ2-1,TGTGCCAGCAGTGAGGGCAGGGGGCGCGAGGATGAGCAGTTCTTC,CASSEGRGREDEQFF
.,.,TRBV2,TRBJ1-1,TGTGCCACCAAAGTCTATCAGGGGCCGAACACTGAAGCTTTCTTT,CATKVYQGPNTEAFF
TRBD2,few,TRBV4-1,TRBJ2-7,TGCGCCAGCAGCCAAGGTGCGGGGGGGGCACGAAACTACGAGCAGTACTTC,CASSQGAGGARNYEQYF
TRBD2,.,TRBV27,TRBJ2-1,TGTGCCAGCAGAGCGGGAGGCTCCTACAATGAGCAGTTCTTC,CASRAGGSYNEQFF
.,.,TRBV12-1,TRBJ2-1,TGTGCCAGCAGCTTTGCGGGACTAGCGGGAGACAATGAGCAGTTCTTC,CASSFAGLAGDNEQFF
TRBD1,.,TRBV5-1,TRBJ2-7,TGCGCCAGCAGCTTGACCGGGACAGGGGGCCCCTACGAGCAGTACTTC,CASSLTGTGGPYEQYF